Presented here are 5 T cell receptor beta chains from one specimen sequenced in a study of vaccination and CD4 T cells after COVID-19. Sequenced with the Oncomine TCR Beta short-read assay was DNA taken from cultured CD4+ T cells. TCRdb fed the PCR reads into MiXCR, producing one record per CDR3 protein. The sample holds around 16,000 distinct CDR3 sequences, around 70% seen once. These receptors have no known antigen. Indicated treatment: roughly 10-day PBMC culture with coronavirus spike peptide pools or control peptides (ViraFEST assay). The sequenced material came from CD4+ T cells from blood, cultured in vitro. These receptors all stem from a human donor who had recovered from COVID-19.

The rearrangement uses TRBV2 and TRBJ1-5, with 7 bases aligning to TRBD1. The CDR3 loop spans 14 amino acids. The V gene's germline CDR1 is SNHLY and CDR2 FYNNEI. The junction had 6 bases not matched to a gene; V was cut back by 10 bases and J by 0 bases. CDR3 nucleotide sequence: TGTGCCATCGAAGACAGGGATAGCAATCAGCCCCAGCATTTT. The encoded protein is CAIEDRDSNQPQHF.

The sample holds a few counts of this clonotype. V and J are TRBV7-8 and TRBJ1-5; no clear D gene. The V end was cut by 6 bases, the J end by 0 bases, with 15 bases between. The length of the CDR3 is 16 residues. Germline V gene sequence: CDR1 SGHVS, CDR2 FQNEAQ. The CDR3 DNA reads TGTGCCAGCAGATTTGGGAGGGAGGGTAGCAATCAGCCCCAGCATTTT. Encoded protein: CASRFGREGSNQPQHF.

The chain joins TRBV30 to TRBJ2-3, with TRBD2 matching 11 bases. Germline V gene sequence: CDR1 GTSNPN, CDR2 SVGIG (reference sequence). This CDR3 has 16 residues. After removal of 0 bases from V and 4 bases from J, the junction contained 6 bases not matched to a gene. CDR3 sequence (DNA): TGTGCCTGGAGTGTACTTAGCGGGAGGGCCTCAGATACGCAGTATTTT. Its translation is CAWSVLSGRASDTQYF.

V gene TRBV12-3 or TRBV12-4 combines with J gene TRBJ2-7; the match to TRBD2 covers 10 bases. Trimming removed 7 bases from V and 5 bases from J; junction bases left unmatched: 11. CDR3 size: 15 residues. The CDR3 coding sequence is TGTGCCAGCACCCCTCTAGCGGGAGTCCCCCACGAGCAGTACTTC. Its protein product is CASTPLAGVPHEQYF.

Details on this clonotype: One junction end does not reproduce the germline sequence, and a read error may be involved. The chain couples TRBV6-1 to TRBJ1-5, with 7 bases identical to TRBD1. Germline loops: CDR1 MNHNS, CDR2 SASEGT. The CDR3 is 14 amino acids. In DNA, the CDR3 is TGTGCCAGCCGTGAAGGACAGGTCAATCAGCCCCAGCATTTT. Its protein product is CASREGQVNQPQHF.